The 24 T cell receptor beta chains below all came from one sample that was sequenced in a study of T cells after yellow fever vaccination (dated by TCRdb to about 2019). Read against the paper, the sample's treatment or condition label means: live attenuated yellow fever vaccine strain. Library construction relied on 5' RACE. The instrument was an Illumina HiSeq 2500. TCRdb redid the processing of the public reads, applying fastp at Q25 and MiXCR, and retained in-frame beta chains. Records with the same CDR3 protein are collapsed into one entry carrying the most frequent genes and DNA. Present in this sample are 510,000 or so distinct CDR3 sequences, approximately 21% of which were seen just once. The ten largest clones capture roughly an eighth of the sample. The sequencing used PBMCs, collected 15 days after the yellow fever booster vaccination. The receptors were gathered from a man aged 25 to 40 who received the YFV17D yellow fever vaccine.

This clonotype was seen more than once but under ten times. The chain uses TRBV5-1 and TRBJ2-3; D is undetermined. The germline V gene encodes CDR1 SGHRS and CDR2 YFSETQ. Trimming removed 0 bases at V and 0 bases at J, with 11 bases between. This CDR3 has 16 amino acids. CDR3 DNA sequence: TGCGCCAGCAGCTTGGAGGGTTCCCCTAGCACAGATACGCAGTATTTT. This translates into CASSLEGSPSTDTQYF.

DNA for the CDR3: TGTGCCAGCAGTTACGCCGGGACTAGCACAGATACGCAGTATTTT. Its translation is CASSYAGTSTDTQYF. The V call is TRBV6-5, the J call TRBJ2-3; perhaps TRBD2 as D (6 bases). Germline lookup yields CDR1 MNHEY and CDR2 SVGAGI. The length of the CDR3 is 15 residues. Trimming cost V 2 bases and J 0 bases, with 9 bases left between them.

This clonotype turned up a few times. The chain has TRBV5-1 and TRBJ2-1, with 11 bases lining up with TRBD2. The germline CDR1 and CDR2 sequences are SGHRS and YFSETQ. The CDR3 totals 18 residues. V lost 0 bases to trimming and J lost 1 base; unmatched junction nucleotides: 6. This chain's CDR3 is CASSLGLAGKTSYNEQFF. CDR3 DNA: TGCGCCAGCAGCTTGGGACTAGCGGGGAAGACTTCCTACAATGAGCAGTTCTTC.

There are a few counts of this clonotype. The chain joins TRBV5-6 to TRBJ2-1, with 11 bases matching TRBD2. V was clipped by 3 bases and J by 6 bases; unmatched bases: 5. This CDR3 has 15 amino acids. Germline CDR1 and CDR2: SGHDT and YYEEEE. The CDR3 here is CASSSVAGGPNEQFF. The CDR3 DNA is TGTGCCAGCAGCTCCGTAGCGGGAGGGCCCAATGAGCAGTTCTTC.

This clonotype was seen more than once but under ten times. This chain connects TRBV9 to TRBJ2-2; D uncertain. Trimming removed 4 bases at V and 4 bases at J, with 8 bases between. CDR3 size: 13 residues. CDR1 is SGDLS, CDR2 YYNGEE, per germline. The CDR3 here is CASSRSGTGELFF. CDR3 bases: TGTGCCAGCAGCCGGTCGGGCACCGGGGAGCTGTTTTTT.

The chain uses TRBV4-3 and TRBJ2-5; a weak D match, TRBD2 (5 bases). From germline, CDR1 is LGHNA and CDR2 YSLEER. The CDR3 contains 15 residues. Trimming stripped 0 bases from V and 5 bases from J, with 13 bases between. DNA of the CDR3: TGCGCCAGCAGCCAAGATGGCCGGGGTCGGGAGACCCAGTACTTC. The encoded protein is CASSQDGRGRETQYF.

This clonotype was found a few times. The V and J genes are TRBV20-1 and TRBJ2-2; D is unclear. Germline CDR1 is DFQATT and CDR2 is SNEGSKA (reference sequence). CDR3 length: 13 residues. The CDR3 bases are TGCAGCGCCTGGATAACGAACACCGGGGAGCTGTTTTTT. This translates into CSAWITNTGELFF.

This clonotype was observed a few times. This chain joins TRBV6-5 and TRBJ2-7, with unresolved D. The length of the CDR3 is 14 residues. V gave up 6 bases and J gave up 4 bases, with 16 bases separating them. CDR1 is MNHEY, CDR2 SVGAGI, per germline. The DNA of the CDR3 is TGTGCCAGCAGGATGAACCCCTCTCCTTACGAGCAGTACTTC. Its translation: CASRMNPSPYEQYF.

Remarks on this clonotype: The junction and the germline gene differ at one end; a read error may be behind it. The V call is TRBV20-1, the J call TRBJ2-7, with D perhaps TRBD2 (5 bases). Germline lookup yields CDR1 DFQATT and CDR2 SNEGSKA (reference sequence). This CDR3 spans 15 amino acids. The chain's CDR3 is CCARDPKPLAGEQYF. DNA for the CDR3: TGCTGTGCTAGAGATCCCAAGCCCCTAGCCGGCGAGCAGTACTTC.

The J gene is TRBJ2-1, the V gene TRBV7-9; a weak D match, TRBD2 (5 bases). The length of the CDR3 is 15 residues. Germline lookup yields CDR1 SEHNR and CDR2 FQNEAQ (reference sequence). Trimming stripped 5 bases from V and 8 bases from J, with 19 bases between. CDR3 DNA sequence: TGTGCCAGCAGCCCCAGGCTAGGAAAGGAGGATGAGCAGTTCTTC. Its translation: CASSPRLGKEDEQFF.

This clonotype turned up a few times. The chain has TRBV5-1 and TRBJ2-3; TRBD2 matches 8 bases. The germline V gene encodes CDR1 SGHRS and CDR2 YFSETQ. CDR3 length: 15 amino acids. Unmatched junction bases numbered 1, after V lost 0 bases and J lost 1 base. CDR3 in DNA: TGCGCCAGCAGCTTGGTGGGACTAGGCACAGATACGCAGTATTTT. Its protein product is CASSLVGLGTDTQYF.

The rearrangement joins TRBV10-3 to TRBJ2-7; no definite D call. This CDR3 is built from 14 residues. Germline loops: CDR1 ENHRY, CDR2 SYGVKD. V lost 0 bases, J lost 4 bases, and 10 bases lay in between. The CDR3 region is CAISESAEGYEQYF. CDR3 in DNA: TGTGCCATCAGTGAGTCGGCGGAAGGATACGAGCAGTACTTC.

This clonotype was seen more than once but under ten times. V is TRBV6-2 or TRBV6-3 and J is TRBJ2-1; D may be TRBD1 or TRBD2 (5 bases each). Germline V lookup: CDR1 MNHEY, CDR2 SVGEGT. V dropped 7 bases and J dropped 8 bases, with 21 bases sitting between them. The CDR3 covers 15 residues. The CDR3 bases are TGTGCCAGCACCCCACTGGGGACGCCGAGGTATGAGCAGTTCTTC. Translated, it gives CASTPLGTPRYEQFF.

The chain uses TRBV14 and TRBJ2-7; D is unresolved. The V end was cut by 4 bases, the J end by 6 bases, with 10 bases between. CDR3 length: 12 amino acids. Germline V gene lookup returns CDR1 SGHDN and CDR2 FVKESK. The CDR3 coding sequence is TGTGCCAGCAGCCTGGGTCACCTCGAGCAGTACTTC. It yields the protein CASSLGHLEQYF.

The chain combines TRBV5-1 with TRBJ1-2; D might be TRBD1 (6 bases). Germline V gene lookup returns CDR1 SGHRS and CDR2 YFSETQ. The CDR3 runs to 14 residues. V dropped 4 bases and J dropped 6 bases, with 16 bases sitting between them. The CDR3 loop reads CASSRDNGDNGYTF. CDR3 coding DNA: TGCGCCAGCAGCCGGGACAATGGGGATAATGGCTACACCTTC.

The V gene is TRBV2, the J gene TRBJ2-1, with D perhaps matching TRBD2 (5 bases). Looked up from germline, CDR1 is SNHLY and CDR2 is FYNNEI. V dropped 7 bases and J dropped 3 bases, with 19 bases sitting between them. The CDR3 totals 16 residues. CDR3 protein: CASIRIAGPLYNEQFF. The DNA for the CDR3 is TGTGCCAGCATTCGTATCGCGGGTCCCCTCTACAATGAGCAGTTCTTC.

The chain has TRBV11-2 and TRBJ2-2, with 15 bases lining up with TRBD2. J was trimmed by 0 bases and V by 2 bases; bases with no gene match: 7. Germline V gene lookup returns CDR1 SGHAT and CDR2 FQNNGV. The CDR3 has 20 amino acids. CDR3 sequence reads: CASSLRVGLAGGSNTGELFF. In DNA, the CDR3 is TGTGCCAGCAGCTTAAGGGTTGGACTAGCGGGAGGGTCGAACACCGGGGAGCTGTTTTTT. Full variable domain (outside the CDR3, taken from reference TRBV11-2 and TRBJ2-2): EAGVAQSPRYKIIEKRQSVAFWCNPISGHATLYWYQQILGQGPKLLIQFQNNGVVDDSQLPKDRFSAERLKGVDSTLKIQPAKLEDSAVYLCASSLRVGLAGGSNTGELFFGEGSRLTVL.

This chain links TRBV11-2 with TRBJ1-2, with 11 nucleotides matching TRBD1. V trimming: 5 bases; J trimming: 5 bases; junction bases outside the gene matches: 4. CDR1 SGHAT and CDR2 FQNNGV come from the germline V gene. The CDR3 sequence is 14 residues long. In DNA form, the CDR3 reads TGTGCCAGCAGCCGGGACAGGGGGACTTATGGCTACACCTTC. Its translation is CASSRDRGTYGYTF.

This sequence joins TRBV9 and TRBJ2-3; no clear D gene. V lost 0 bases and J lost 0, with 17 bases in between. The CDR3 covers 18 residues. Germline lookup yields CDR1 SGDLS and CDR2 YYNGEE. The CDR3 sequence: CASSVGSLLPSSTDTQYF. CDR3 coding DNA: TGTGCCAGCAGCGTAGGTAGCCTTCTTCCCAGTAGCACAGATACGCAGTATTTT.

This clonotype was counted only a few times. The CDR3 coding sequence is TGTGCCAGCAGTGCGGAGGGACAGAACTACAATGAGCAGTTCTTC. It is translated as CASSAEGQNYNEQFF. The chain is built from TRBV12-3 or TRBV12-4 and TRBJ2-1; possibly TRBD1 for D (7 bases). V was pared by 5 bases and J by 3 bases, with 14 bases between. The CDR3 extends over 15 amino acids.

This clonotype was recorded a few times. The chain uses TRBV27 and TRBJ1-2; 7 positions agree with TRBD1. CDR3 length: 12 amino acids. V was clipped by 8 bases and J by 8 bases; unmatched bases: 8. Germline CDR1 MNHEY, CDR2 SMNVEV (reference sequence). CDR3 region: CASGSTGKGYTF. In nucleotides, the CDR3 is TGTGCCAGCGGGTCGACAGGGAAAGGCTACACCTTC.

The V and J genes are TRBV16 and TRBJ2-2, with 8 bases identical to TRBD1. The germline V gene encodes CDR1 KGHSY and CDR2 FQNENV. The CDR3 spans 15 residues. Unmatched junction bases numbered 7, after V lost 3 bases and J lost 7 bases. The chain's CDR3 is CASSHGTGSSGELFF. The CDR3 nucleotides are TGTGCCAGCAGCCATGGGACAGGATCCAGCGGGGAGCTGTTTTTT. Filled out from reference TRBV16 and TRBJ2-2, the complete variable domain reads GEEVAQTPKHLVRGEGQKAKLYCAPIKGHSYVFWYQQVLKNEFKFLISFQNENVFDETGMPKERFSAKCLPNSPCSLEIQATKLEDSAVYFCASSHGTGSSGELFFGEGSRLTVL.

V gene TRBV20-1 combines with J gene TRBJ1-3, with D maybe TRBD1 (6 bases). Trimming took 0 bases from V and 10 from J, leaving 13 bases between them. Germline V gene data show CDR1 as DFQATT and CDR2 as SNEGSKA (reference sequence). This CDR3 is 13 amino acids long. In DNA form, the CDR3 reads TGCAGTGCTAGAGATGGCCGGGGGCCGACCATATATTTT. Residues: CSARDGRGPTIYF.

A remark on this clonotype: A read error may account for a junction end that differs from germline. The chain carries TRBV20-1 and TRBJ1-1; 7 nucleotides match TRBD1. The CDR3 consists of 13 residues. Germline V lookup: CDR1 DFQATT, CDR2 SNEGSKA (reference sequence). CDR3 DNA: TGCAGTGCTAGCCCGAGGGGGCTCACTGAAGATTTCTTT. It is translated as CSASPRGLTEDFF.